This T cell receptor beta chain derives from a study of shared clonotypes between healthy human individuals. Study observations and caveats: With few donors, the genetic and exposure-history diversity represented was limited. Blood was the sole source, and tissue repertoires probably differ.

This clone was observed a handful of times. Its antigen remains unknown. Genomic DNA belonging to each subset was distributed in equal measure over several immunoSEQ plates. Generated by immunoSEQ multiplex PCR, the TCRdb table keeps only in-frame clones and is missing some. The sample lists roughly 500,000 clones; roughly 80% were seen once. In germline, CDR1 is MNHNY, CDR2 SVGAGI (reference sequence). There are 13 residues in the CDR3. Trimming removed 0 bases from V and 4 bases from J, with 4 bases in between. The sample was PBMCs. This receptor was obtained from a woman in her thirties or forties in good health. Some clones in this sample may be carry-over from other donors' samples. The chain employs TRBV6-6 and TRBJ2-1; unclear D gene. This chain's CDR3 is CASSYSRYNEQFF. CDR3 bases: TGTGCCAGCAGTTACTCCCGGTACAATGAGCAGTTCTTC.